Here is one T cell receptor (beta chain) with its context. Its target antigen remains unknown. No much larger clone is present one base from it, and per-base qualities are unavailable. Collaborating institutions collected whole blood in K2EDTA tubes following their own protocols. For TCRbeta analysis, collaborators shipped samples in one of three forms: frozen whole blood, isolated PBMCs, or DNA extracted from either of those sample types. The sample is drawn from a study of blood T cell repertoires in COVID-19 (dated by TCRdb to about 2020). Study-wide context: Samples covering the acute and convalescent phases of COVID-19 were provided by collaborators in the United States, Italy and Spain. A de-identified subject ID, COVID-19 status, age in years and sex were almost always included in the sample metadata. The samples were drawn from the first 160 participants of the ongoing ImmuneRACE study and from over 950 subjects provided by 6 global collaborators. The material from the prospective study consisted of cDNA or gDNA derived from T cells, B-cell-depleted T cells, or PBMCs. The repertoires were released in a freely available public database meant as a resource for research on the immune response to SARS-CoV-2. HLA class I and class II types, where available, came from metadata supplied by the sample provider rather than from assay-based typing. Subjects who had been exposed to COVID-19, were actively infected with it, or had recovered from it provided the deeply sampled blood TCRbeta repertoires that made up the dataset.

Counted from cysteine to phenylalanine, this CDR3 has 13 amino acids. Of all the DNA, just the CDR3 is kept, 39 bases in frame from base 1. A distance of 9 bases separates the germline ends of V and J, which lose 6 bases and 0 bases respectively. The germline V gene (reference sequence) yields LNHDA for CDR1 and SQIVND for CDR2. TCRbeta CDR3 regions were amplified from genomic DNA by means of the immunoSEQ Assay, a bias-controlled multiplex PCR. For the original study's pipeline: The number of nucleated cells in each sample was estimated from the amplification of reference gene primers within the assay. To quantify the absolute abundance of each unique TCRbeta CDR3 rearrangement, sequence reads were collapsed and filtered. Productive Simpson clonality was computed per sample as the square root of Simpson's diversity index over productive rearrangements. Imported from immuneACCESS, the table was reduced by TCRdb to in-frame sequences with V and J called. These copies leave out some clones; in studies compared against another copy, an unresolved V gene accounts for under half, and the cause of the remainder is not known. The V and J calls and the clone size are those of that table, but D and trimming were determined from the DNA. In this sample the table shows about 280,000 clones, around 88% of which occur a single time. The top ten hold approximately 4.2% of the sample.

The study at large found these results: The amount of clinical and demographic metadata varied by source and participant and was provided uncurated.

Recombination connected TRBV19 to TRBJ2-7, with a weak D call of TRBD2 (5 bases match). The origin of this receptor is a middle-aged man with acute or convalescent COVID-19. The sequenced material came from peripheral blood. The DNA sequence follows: TGTGCCAGTAGGCGGGTGGACTCCTACGAGCAGTACTTC. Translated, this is CASRRVDSYEQYF.